This T cell receptor beta chain was documented in a study of T and B cells in COVID-19 patients (dated by TCRdb to 2020 to 2022). With regard to the full study: In this study, adaptive immunity was profiled in COVID-19 patients who either had active infection or had recovered, using TRB and IGH repertoire sequencing of peripheral blood. Of the roughly 20 patients in the active-infection cohort, 12 were critically ill and needed mechanical ventilation or ECMO. Because samples were available both during active disease and after recovery, a couple of patients were counted in both the recovered and the active cohorts. As many as 9 follow-up blood samples were taken per patient, and some of the samples covered different disease stages within the same individual. A recovered cohort was made up of 15 to 19 patients contributing 20 samples, mostly after mild to moderate COVID-19 managed as outpatients. An age-matched reference group of about 40 healthy donors negative for COVID-19 antibodies was used as the comparison for repertoire analyses. Comorbidities linked to unfavorable COVID-19 outcome were present in about 90% of the 20 patients in the active-infection cohort. Patients in the recovered cohort had a median age of approximately 36 years, compared with over 60 years for patients in the active-infection cohort. The repository of TCR and BCR sequences included 69 time points from roughly 35 patients, and more than 7 million TCR sequences were analysed. Paper-wide results and their limitations: In active COVID-19, TRB repertoires were highly clonal, while at recovery, diversity and richness increased above the levels seen in healthy donors. A total of 2,000 to 2,500 exclusive TCR clusters, including approximately 30 low-pGen clusters, were found in the recovered cohort. Specific T cell subsets (CD4+/Treg/CD8+) and sorted SARS-CoV-2-responsive or tetramer+ T cells had not yet been sequenced, and the corresponding sequencing experiments were ongoing. Blood samples from mildly ill patients during symptoms and early samples from severe cases were scarce. In patients with COVID-19, the usage of TRBV/TRBJ genes was reported to be strongly skewed. It was stated that prospective validation of the reported TCR clusters was required before the clusters could be put to clinical use. The size of the cohort was considered insufficient for assessing HLA contributions to COVID-19 susceptibility or severity.

The data were produced on an Illumina MiSeq. Multiplex PCR with BIOMED2 TRB-A/B primer pools was used to amplify the TRB rearrangements. Two consecutive PCRs added Illumina-compatible adapters and 7-nucleotide sample barcodes to the amplicons. All library PCRs used Phusion HS II polymerase. The amplicons were purified from gel with the NucleoSpin Gel and PCR Clean-up kit, measured on Qubit, and combined at about 3.8 nM. Before Illumina next-generation sequencing, the quality of the amplicon pool was assessed on an Agilent 2100 Bioanalyzer. The study's processing was this. MiXCR 3.0.8 with the default MiXCR reference library was used to annotate TRB rearrangements. Non-productive reads and sequences with fewer than 2 reads were excluded, and each unique CDR3 nucleotide sequence counted as one clone. R 3.5.1 was used to calculate clonality, diversity, richness and V-J gene usage. GLIPH2 was used for TCR clustering by CDR3 similarity, and generation probabilities were calculated by OLGA. Only GLIPH2 clusters with at least four unique TCR clonotypes present in at least three individuals were retained. TCRdb trimmed the raw reads at Q25, called clones with MiXCR and kept productive beta chains. Identical CDR3 protein sequences are pooled into one entry, listed with their most common genes and DNA. TCRdb, rather than the study authors, made the V and J calls. The sample table shows 5,000 or so distinct CDR3 sequences, and around 27% are seen once. Roughly a third of the sample is in the top ten clones.

This clonotype is categorized as medium-sized (0.01 to 0.1%). Its antigen has not been determined. There are no base qualities to consult, and no much larger clone falls within one base. V was cut back by 5 bases and J by 5 bases, leaving a gap of 10 bases between them. From a lookup of the germline V gene, CDR1 and CDR2 are MNHEY and SVGEGT. The cysteine opens and the phenylalanine closes a CDR3 of 12 amino acids. Only CDR3 DNA is held: 36 bases, read in frame from base 1. TRB repertoires were amplified from around 250-500 ng of genomic DNA extracted from blood. The sample consisted of blood. The receptor chain draws on TRBV6-2 or TRBV6-3 and TRBJ2-7; no confident D gene assignment can be made. The TCR comes from a human donor with active COVID-19. This receptor has the CDR3 CASSGRHHEQYF. In nucleotide form, the sequence is TGTGCCAGCAGTGGTAGGCATCACGAGCAGTACTTC.